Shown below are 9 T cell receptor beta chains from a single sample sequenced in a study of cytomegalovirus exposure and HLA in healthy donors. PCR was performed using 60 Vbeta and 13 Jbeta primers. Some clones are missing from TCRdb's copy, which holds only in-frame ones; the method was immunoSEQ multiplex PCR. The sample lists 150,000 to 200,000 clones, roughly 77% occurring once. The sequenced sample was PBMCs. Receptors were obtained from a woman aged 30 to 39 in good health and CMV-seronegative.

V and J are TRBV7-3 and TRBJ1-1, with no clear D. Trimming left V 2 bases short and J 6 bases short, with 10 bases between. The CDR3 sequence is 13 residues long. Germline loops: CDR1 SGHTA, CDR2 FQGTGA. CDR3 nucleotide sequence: TGTGCCAGCAGCTTAGGACTAAGATCTGAAGCTTTCTTT. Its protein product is CASSLGLRSEAFF.

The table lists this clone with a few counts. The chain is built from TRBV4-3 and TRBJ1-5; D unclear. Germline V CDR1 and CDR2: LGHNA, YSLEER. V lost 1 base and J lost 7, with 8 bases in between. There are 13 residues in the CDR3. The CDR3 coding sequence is TGCGCCAGCAGCCAAGTTCGGAGGCAGCCCCAGCATTTT. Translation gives CASSQVRRQPQHF.

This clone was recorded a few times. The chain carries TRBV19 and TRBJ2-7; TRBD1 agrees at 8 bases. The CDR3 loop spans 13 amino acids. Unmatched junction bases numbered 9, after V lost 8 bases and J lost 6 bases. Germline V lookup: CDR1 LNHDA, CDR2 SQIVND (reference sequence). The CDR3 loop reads CASRDRGGGEQYF. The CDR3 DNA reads TGTGCCAGTCGTGACAGGGGCGGTGGCGAGCAGTACTTC. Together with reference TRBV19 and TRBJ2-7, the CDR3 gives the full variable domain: DGGITQSPKYLFRKEGQNVTLSCEQNLNHDAMYWYRQDPGQGLRLIYYSQIVNDFQKGDIAEGYSVSREKKESFPLTVTSAQKNPTAFYLCASRDRGGGEQYFGPGTRLTVT.

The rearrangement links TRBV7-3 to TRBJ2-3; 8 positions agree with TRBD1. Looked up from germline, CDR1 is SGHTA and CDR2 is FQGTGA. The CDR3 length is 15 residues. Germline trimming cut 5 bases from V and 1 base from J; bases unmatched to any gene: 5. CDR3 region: CASSGGQAGTDTQYF. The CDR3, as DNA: TGTGCCAGCAGCGGGGGACAGGCAGGCACAGATACGCAGTATTTT.

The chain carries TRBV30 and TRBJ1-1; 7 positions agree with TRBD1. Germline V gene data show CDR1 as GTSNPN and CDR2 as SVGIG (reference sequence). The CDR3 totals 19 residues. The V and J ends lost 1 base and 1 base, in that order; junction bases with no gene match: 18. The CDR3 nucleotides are TGTGCCTGGAGTGAGGTTGCTAGGCCGACAGGGCGATGGAACACTGAAGCTTTCTTT. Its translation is CAWSEVARPTGRWNTEAFF.

CDR3 DNA: TGTGCCAGCTCACCGGCGGGACTAGCGGGGCCCCATGGCTACAATGAGCAGTTCTTC. Its protein is CASSPAGLAGPHGYNEQFF. The V call is TRBV18, the J call TRBJ2-1; 13 positions match TRBD2. Germline CDR1 KGHSH, CDR2 LQKENI. V lost 3 bases to trimming and J lost 3 bases; unmatched junction nucleotides: 11. The CDR3 length is 19 residues.

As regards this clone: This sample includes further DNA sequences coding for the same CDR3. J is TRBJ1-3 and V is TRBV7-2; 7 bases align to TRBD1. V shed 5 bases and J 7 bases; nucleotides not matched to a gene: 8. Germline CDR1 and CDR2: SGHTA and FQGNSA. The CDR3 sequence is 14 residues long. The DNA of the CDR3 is TGTGCCAGCAGCCCCGACAGGGTCCGGAACACCATATATTTT. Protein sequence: CASSPDRVRNTIYF.

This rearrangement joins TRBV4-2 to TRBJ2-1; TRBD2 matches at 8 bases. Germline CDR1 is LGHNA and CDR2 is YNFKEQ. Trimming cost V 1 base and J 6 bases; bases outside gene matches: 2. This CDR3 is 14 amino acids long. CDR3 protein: CASSQGLAFNEQFF. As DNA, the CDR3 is TGTGCCAGCAGCCAAGGACTAGCGTTCAATGAGCAGTTCTTC.

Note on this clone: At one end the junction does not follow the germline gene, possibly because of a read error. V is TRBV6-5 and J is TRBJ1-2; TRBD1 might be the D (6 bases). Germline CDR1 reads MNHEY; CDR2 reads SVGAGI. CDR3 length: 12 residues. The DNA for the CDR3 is TGTGCCAGCAGCCCCAGGGGCTATGGCTACGCCTTC. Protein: CASSPRGYGYAF.